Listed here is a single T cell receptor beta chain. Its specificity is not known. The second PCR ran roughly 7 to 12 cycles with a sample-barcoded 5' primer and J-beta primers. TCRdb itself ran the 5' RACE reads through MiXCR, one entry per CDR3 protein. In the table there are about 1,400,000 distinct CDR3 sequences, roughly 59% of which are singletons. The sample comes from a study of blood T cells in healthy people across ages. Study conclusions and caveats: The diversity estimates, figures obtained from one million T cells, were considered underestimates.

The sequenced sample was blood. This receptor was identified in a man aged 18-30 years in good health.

CDR3 bases: TGCGCCAGCAGAGGGACAGGGAGGTTGGGTGAAGCTTTCTTT. Translated, it gives CASRGTGRLGEAFF. The rearrangement joins TRBV4-1 to TRBJ1-1; 9 bases align to TRBD1. The CDR3 extends over 14 amino acids. CDR1 is MGHRA, CDR2 YSYEKL, per germline. Germline trimming cut 6 bases from V and 7 bases from J; bases unmatched to any gene: 9.